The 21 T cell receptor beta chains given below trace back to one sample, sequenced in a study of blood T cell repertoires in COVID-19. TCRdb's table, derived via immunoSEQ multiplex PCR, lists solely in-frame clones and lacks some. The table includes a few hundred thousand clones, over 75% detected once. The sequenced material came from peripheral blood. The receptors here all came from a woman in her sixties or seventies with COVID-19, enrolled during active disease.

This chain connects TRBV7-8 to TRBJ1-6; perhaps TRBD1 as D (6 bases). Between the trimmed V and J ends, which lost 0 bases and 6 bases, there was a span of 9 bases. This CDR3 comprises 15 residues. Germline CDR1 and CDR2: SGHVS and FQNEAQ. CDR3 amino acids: CASSLARGINSPLHF. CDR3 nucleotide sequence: TGTGCCAGCAGCTTAGCAAGGGGGATTAATTCACCCCTCCACTTT.

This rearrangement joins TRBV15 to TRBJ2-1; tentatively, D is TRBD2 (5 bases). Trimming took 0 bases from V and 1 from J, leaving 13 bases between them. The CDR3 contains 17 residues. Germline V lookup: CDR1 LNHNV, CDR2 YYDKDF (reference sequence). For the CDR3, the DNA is TGTGCCACCAGCAGAGATCCCCCGGGAAAGTCCTACAATGAGCAGTTCTTC. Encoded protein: CATSRDPPGKSYNEQFF.

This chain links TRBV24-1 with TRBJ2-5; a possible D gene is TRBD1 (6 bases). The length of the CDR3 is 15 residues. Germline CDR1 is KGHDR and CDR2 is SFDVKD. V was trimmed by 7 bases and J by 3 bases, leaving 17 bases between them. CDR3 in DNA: TGTGCCACCAGCGAAATGGACAGCCAAAAAGAGACCCAGTACTTC. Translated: CATSEMDSQKETQYF.

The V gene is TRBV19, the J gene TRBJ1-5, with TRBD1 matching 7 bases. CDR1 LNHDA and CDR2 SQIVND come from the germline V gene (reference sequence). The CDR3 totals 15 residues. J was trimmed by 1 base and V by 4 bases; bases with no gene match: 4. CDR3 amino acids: CASSRRGPSNQPQHF. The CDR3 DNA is TGTGCCAGTAGTAGGAGGGGGCCGAGCAATCAGCCCCAGCATTTT.

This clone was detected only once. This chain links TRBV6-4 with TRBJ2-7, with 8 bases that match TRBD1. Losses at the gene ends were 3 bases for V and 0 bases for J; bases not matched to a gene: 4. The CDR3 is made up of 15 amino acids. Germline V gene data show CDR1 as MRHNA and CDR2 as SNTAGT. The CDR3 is CASSERTGFSYEQYF. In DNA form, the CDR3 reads TGTGCCAGCAGTGAAAGGACAGGGTTCTCCTACGAGCAGTACTTC.

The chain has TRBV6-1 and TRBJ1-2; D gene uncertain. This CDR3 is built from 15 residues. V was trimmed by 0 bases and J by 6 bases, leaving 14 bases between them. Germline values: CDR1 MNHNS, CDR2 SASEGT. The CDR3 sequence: CASSEAPPDRDGYTF. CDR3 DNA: TGTGCCAGCAGTGAAGCGCCCCCTGATCGGGATGGCTACACCTTC.

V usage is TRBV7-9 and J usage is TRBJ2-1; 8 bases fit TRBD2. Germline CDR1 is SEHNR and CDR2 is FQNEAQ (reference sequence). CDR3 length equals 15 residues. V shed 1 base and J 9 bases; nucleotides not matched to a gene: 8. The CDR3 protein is CASSLVSGGNSEQFF. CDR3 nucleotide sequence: TGTGCCAGCAGCTTAGTGTCGGGAGGGAATAGTGAGCAGTTCTTC.

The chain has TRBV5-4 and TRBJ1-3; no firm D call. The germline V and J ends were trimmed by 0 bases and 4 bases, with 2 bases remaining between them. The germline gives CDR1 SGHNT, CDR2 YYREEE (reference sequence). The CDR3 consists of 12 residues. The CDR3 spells CASSLAGNTIYF. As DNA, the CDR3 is TGTGCCAGCAGCTTGGCAGGAAACACCATATATTTT. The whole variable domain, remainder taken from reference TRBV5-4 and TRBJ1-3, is ETGVTQSPTHLIKTRGQQVTLRCSSQSGHNTVSWYQQALGQGPQFIFQYYREEENGRGNFPPRFSGLQFPNYSSELNVNALELDDSALYLCASSLAGNTIYFGEGSWLTVV.

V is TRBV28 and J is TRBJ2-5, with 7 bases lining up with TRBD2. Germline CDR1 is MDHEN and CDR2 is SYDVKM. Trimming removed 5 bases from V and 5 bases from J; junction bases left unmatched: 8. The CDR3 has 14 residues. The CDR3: CASSRREREETQYF. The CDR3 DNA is TGTGCCAGCAGTCGGCGGGAGAGGGAGGAGACCCAGTACTTC.

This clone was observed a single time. CDR3 sequence (DNA): TGTGCCAGAAGCCAGAGGCGGGAGGTAACCTACGAGCAGTACTTC. Translated: CARSQRREVTYEQYF. V and J are TRBV7-5 and TRBJ2-7; the listed D gene, TRBD2, was not tested against the DNA. TRBV7-5 is tagged as a pseudogene. This CDR3 is built from 15 residues.

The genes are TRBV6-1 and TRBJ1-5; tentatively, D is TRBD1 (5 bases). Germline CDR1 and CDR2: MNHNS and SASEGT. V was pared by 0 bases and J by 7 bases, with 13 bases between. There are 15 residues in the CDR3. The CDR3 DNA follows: TGTGCCAGCAGTGAAGCGCGGCCAGGGTTACAGCCCCAGCATTTT. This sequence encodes CASSEARPGLQPQHF.

The CDR3 nucleotides are TGTGCCAGTATCGCCTTGGGGGACTGGGGACCCCCAACCACTGAAGCTTTCTTT. This codes for CASIALGDWGPPTTEAFF. The rearrangement uses TRBV19 and TRBJ1-1, with D maybe TRBD1 (5 bases). Germline assignment: CDR1 LNHDA and CDR2 SQIVND (reference sequence). The V end lost 7 bases, the J end lost 4 bases, and 28 bases lay between the germline ends. The CDR3 has 18 residues.

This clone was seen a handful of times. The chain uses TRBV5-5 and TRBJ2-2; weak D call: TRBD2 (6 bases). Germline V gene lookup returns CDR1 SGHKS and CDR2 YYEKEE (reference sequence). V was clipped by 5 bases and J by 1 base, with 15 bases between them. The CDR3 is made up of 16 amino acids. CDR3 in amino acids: CASRPDWDWNTGELFF. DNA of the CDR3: TGTGCCAGCAGACCTGACTGGGACTGGAACACCGGGGAGCTGTTTTTT.

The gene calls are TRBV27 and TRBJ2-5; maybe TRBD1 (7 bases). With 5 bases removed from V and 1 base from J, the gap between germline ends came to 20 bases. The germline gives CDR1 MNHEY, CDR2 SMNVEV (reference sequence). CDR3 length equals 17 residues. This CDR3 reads CASSAYLRGESQETQYF. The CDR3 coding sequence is TGTGCCAGCAGTGCGTACCTCAGGGGGGAGTCCCAAGAGACCCAGTACTTC.

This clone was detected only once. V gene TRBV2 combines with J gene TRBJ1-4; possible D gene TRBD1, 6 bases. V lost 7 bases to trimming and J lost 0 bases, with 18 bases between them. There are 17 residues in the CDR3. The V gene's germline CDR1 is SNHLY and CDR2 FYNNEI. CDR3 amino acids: CASTVRGFFATNEKLFF. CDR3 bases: TGTGCCAGCACGGTCAGGGGATTTTTTGCAACTAATGAAAAACTGTTTTTT.

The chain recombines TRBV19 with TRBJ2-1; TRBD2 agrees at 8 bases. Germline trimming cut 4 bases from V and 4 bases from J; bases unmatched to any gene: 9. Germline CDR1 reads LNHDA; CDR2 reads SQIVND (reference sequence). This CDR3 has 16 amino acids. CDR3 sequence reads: CASSRTAGAPYNEQFF. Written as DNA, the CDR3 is TGTGCCAGTAGTAGAACAGCGGGAGCCCCGTACAATGAGCAGTTCTTC.

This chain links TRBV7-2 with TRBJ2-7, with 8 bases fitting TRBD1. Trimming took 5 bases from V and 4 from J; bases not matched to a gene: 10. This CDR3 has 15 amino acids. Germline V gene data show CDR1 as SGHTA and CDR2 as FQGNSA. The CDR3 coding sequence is TGTGCCAGCAGCCTAAACCAGGGGGCGCGGTACGAGCAGTACTTC. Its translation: CASSLNQGARYEQYF.

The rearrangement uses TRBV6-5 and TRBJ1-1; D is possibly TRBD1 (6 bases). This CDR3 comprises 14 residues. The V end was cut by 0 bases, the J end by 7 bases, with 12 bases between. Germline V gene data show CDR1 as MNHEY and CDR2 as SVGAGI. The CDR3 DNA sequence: TGTGCCAGCAGTTACTCAGTGACAGGCGATGAAGCTTTCTTT. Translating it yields CASSYSVTGDEAFF.

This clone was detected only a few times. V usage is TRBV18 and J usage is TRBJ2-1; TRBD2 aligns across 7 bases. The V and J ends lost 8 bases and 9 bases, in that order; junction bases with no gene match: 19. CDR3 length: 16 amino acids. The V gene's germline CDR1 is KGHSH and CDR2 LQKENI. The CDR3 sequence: CASAGGKAGATSEQFF. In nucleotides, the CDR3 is TGTGCCAGCGCCGGCGGGAAGGCGGGAGCCACCAGTGAGCAGTTCTTC.

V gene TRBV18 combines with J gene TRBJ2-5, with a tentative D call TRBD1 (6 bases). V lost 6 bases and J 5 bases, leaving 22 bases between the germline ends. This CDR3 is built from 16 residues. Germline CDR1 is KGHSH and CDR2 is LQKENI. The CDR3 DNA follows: TGTGCCAGCTCGCTGAATGACAGGCTCGTGCGGGAGACCCAGTACTTC. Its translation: CASSLNDRLVRETQYF.

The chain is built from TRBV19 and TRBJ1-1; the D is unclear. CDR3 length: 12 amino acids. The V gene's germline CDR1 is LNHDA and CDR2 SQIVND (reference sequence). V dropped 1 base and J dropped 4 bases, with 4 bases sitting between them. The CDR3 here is CASSIAGTEAFF. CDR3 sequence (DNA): TGTGCCAGTAGTATAGCCGGCACTGAAGCTTTCTTT.